Detailed here is one T cell receptor beta chain. Its specificity is not known. These data come from a study of TIL therapy for anti-PD-1-resistant metastatic lung cancer. Looked up from germline, CDR1 is SQVTM and CDR2 is ANQGSEA. This CDR3 contains 12 residues. V lost 5 bases, J lost 3 bases, and 5 bases lay in between. This was the immunoSEQ v3 assay. Some clones are missing from TCRdb's copy, which holds only in-frame ones; the method was immunoSEQ multiplex PCR. The table includes about 60,000 clones, roughly 66% detected once. As for time point: pre-treatment sample, taken before nivolumab and TIL therapy. General study findings and limits: After infusion, TIL clonotypes partly replaced peripheral T cells and declined over months.

V is TRBV29-1 and J is TRBJ2-6; no definite D call. This material consisted of blood, taken at baseline. The TCR comes from a person aged 25 to 85 with non-small cell lung cancer. The CDR3 nucleotides are TGCAGCGTTAAGGGTGGGGCCAACGTCCTGACTTTC. Protein sequence: CSVKGGANVLTF.